This T cell receptor beta chain was found in a study of CD8 T cells in Susac syndrome. Study at large: Sequencing included Susac syndrome patients, roughly six of them with active disease and roughly eight in remission.

Random hexamers served to reverse transcribe roughly 0.5 to 1 ug RNA. One entry per CDR3 protein, called by TCRdb with MiXCR from the immunoSEQ multiplex PCR reads. The sample includes about 85,000 distinct CDR3 sequences, about 95% of them seen just once. The CDR3 runs to 13 residues. Trimming left V 2 bases short and J 5 bases short, with 9 bases between. Germline-derived CDR1 and CDR2 are LGHDT and YNNKEL (reference sequence). The sequencing input was CD8+ T cells from PBMCs. The V gene is TRBV3-1, the J gene TRBJ2-5, with D perhaps matching TRBD2 (5 bases). This TCR was recovered from a human donor with Susac syndrome. CDR3 amino acids: CASSQLGEETQYF. The CDR3 nucleotides are TGTGCCAGCAGCCAACTCGGGGAGGAGACCCAGTACTTC.